The clone carrying this T cell receptor (beta chain) was found once. The antigen remains unidentified. This CDR3 has 14 amino acids. Germline V gene sequence: CDR1 GTSNPN, CDR2 SVGIG (reference sequence). The V end lost 2 bases, the J end lost 6 bases, and 14 bases lay between the germline ends. These data originate in a study of cytomegalovirus exposure and HLA in healthy donors. The wider study: In an early release, HLA-typed donors contributed tens of millions of unique TCR sequences. General observations from the study: There were some V segments, including TRBV6-2 and TRBV6-3, excluded as indistinguishable. The authors later linked a missense DCLRE1C variant to TCR beta V- and J-gene trimming.

Researchers ran the PCR with 60 Vbeta and 13 Jbeta primers. Measured with immunoSEQ multiplex PCR; TCRdb has only the in-frame clones, and not every one. The sample holds about 170,000 clones, roughly 80% seen once. This clonotype was sampled from a young woman in good health and CMV-seronegative. The sample comprised PBMCs. The chain joins TRBV30 to TRBJ1-5; tentatively, D is TRBD1 (5 bases). The CDR3 here is CAWSLGRDTQPQHF. CDR3 nucleotide sequence: TGTGCCTGGAGTTTAGGCAGGGATACTCAGCCCCAGCATTTT.